A single sample gave rise to the 18 T cell receptor beta chains below, sequenced in a study of blood T cell repertoires in COVID-19. The data were produced by immunoSEQ multiplex PCR, yet TCRdb's version contains in-frame clones alone and is incomplete. The table includes under 250,000 clones, nearly 90% detected once. Specimen: PBMCs or T cells enriched from blood (not recorded which). These receptors originate from a man aged 25 to 45 who had recovered from COVID-19.

This clone was counted once. This chain uses TRBV28 with TRBJ2-7, with D perhaps TRBD1 (6 bases). The CDR3 is 15 amino acids. Trimming left V 5 bases short and J 7 bases short, with 21 bases between. CDR1 MDHEN and CDR2 SYDVKM come from the germline V gene. The CDR3 sequence is CASSTLNRVTGEQYF. CDR3 sequence (DNA): TGTGCCAGCAGTACACTAAACAGGGTTACGGGGGAGCAGTACTTC.

The V gene is TRBV28, the J gene TRBJ2-2, with TRBD1 as a possible D gene (7 bases). The CDR3 runs to 17 residues. The germline V gene encodes CDR1 MDHEN and CDR2 SYDVKM. V lost 2 bases and J lost 4, with 17 bases in between. Here the CDR3 reads CASSLTTGRGVTGELFF. In DNA, the CDR3 is TGTGCCAGCAGTTTAACGACAGGCAGGGGGGTCACCGGGGAGCTGTTTTTT.

V and J are TRBV6-4 and TRBJ2-5, with 7 positions matching TRBD2. Per the germline V gene, CDR1 is MRHNA and CDR2 is SNTAGT. V was clipped by 1 base and J by 6 bases; unmatched bases: 17. CDR3 length: 18 amino acids. For the CDR3, the DNA is TGTGCCAGCAGTGACTACGAGTTTATACTAGCGAGCTTGAAGACCCAGTACTTC. Residues: CASSDYEFILASLKTQYF.

The chain employs TRBV7-2 and TRBJ1-2; a possible D gene is TRBD1 (5 bases). From germline, CDR1 is SGHTA and CDR2 FQGNSA. The CDR3 runs to 15 residues. V lost 6 bases and J 4 bases, leaving 18 bases between the germline ends. As DNA, the CDR3 is TGTGCCAGCAGTACGCCGACAGAAGCCGCCTATGGCTACACCTTC. It codes for CASSTPTEAAYGYTF.

The chain couples TRBV7-2 to TRBJ1-1, with D hard to call. There are 11 residues in the CDR3. Trimming took 2 bases from V and 5 from J, leaving 3 bases between them. The germline V gene encodes CDR1 SGHTA and CDR2 FQGNSA. CDR3 in amino acids: CASSLYTEAFF. In DNA, the CDR3 is TGTGCCAGCAGCTTATATACTGAAGCTTTCTTT. The variable domain in full, completed from reference TRBV7-2 and TRBJ1-1, reads GAGVSQSPSNKVTEKGKDVELRCDPISGHTALYWYRQSLGQGLEFLIYFQGNSAPDKSGLPSDRFSAERTGGSVSTLTIQRTQQEDSAVYLCASSLYTEAFFGQGTRLTVV.

Note on this clone: This sample includes further DNA sequences coding for the same CDR3. The V gene is TRBV7-9, the J gene TRBJ2-7, with D hard to call. Trimming took 1 base from V and 3 from J, leaving 7 bases between them. Per the germline V gene, CDR1 is SEHNR and CDR2 is FQNEAQ (reference sequence). The CDR3 is 13 amino acids. The CDR3 sequence: CASSLVAGYEQYF. As DNA, the CDR3 is TGTGCCAGCAGCTTAGTGGCAGGCTACGAGCAGTACTTC.

The chain links TRBV7-9 to TRBJ1-2; possibly TRBD1 for D (5 bases). V gave up 6 bases and J gave up 5 bases, with 10 bases separating them. Germline V gene data show CDR1 as SEHNR and CDR2 as FQNEAQ (reference sequence). The CDR3 is 12 amino acids. The CDR3 coding sequence is TGTGCCAGCAGTCCGGGGGGGTATGGCTACACCTTC. Amino acid sequence: CASSPGGYGYTF.

This rearrangement joins TRBV2 to TRBJ2-2; 9 positions match TRBD2. Unmatched junction bases numbered 5, after V lost 7 bases and J lost 8 bases. The CDR3 runs to 13 residues. In germline, CDR1 is SNHLY, CDR2 FYNNEI. CDR3 sequence: CASTGLAGGELFF. The CDR3 DNA reads TGTGCCAGCACGGGACTAGCTGGAGGGGAGCTGTTTTTT.

V and J are TRBV6-5 and TRBJ1-2, with 8 bases matching TRBD1. The V gene end was trimmed by 2 bases and the J gene end by 8 bases; junction bases not matched to a gene: 7. Germline values: CDR1 MNHEY, CDR2 SVGAGI. The CDR3 totals 14 residues. CDR3 residues: CASSYDRGKTGYTF. The CDR3 DNA reads TGTGCCAGCAGTTACGACAGGGGTAAAACAGGCTACACCTTC.

The rearrangement joins TRBV7-2 to TRBJ1-1; TRBD1 matches 8 bases. The V segment lost 8 bases and the J segment 1 base; nucleotides outside the gene matches: 6. The V gene's germline CDR1 is SGHTA and CDR2 FQGNSA. This CDR3 has 14 amino acids. CDR3 sequence reads: CASFRGQGNTEAFF. The CDR3 region has the DNA TGTGCCAGCTTCAGGGGGCAAGGGAACACTGAAGCTTTCTTT.

The V call is TRBV25-1, the J call TRBJ1-3, with 9 bases aligning to TRBD1. The CDR3 contains 15 residues. The germline gives CDR1 MGHDK, CDR2 SYGVNS. The V gene end was trimmed by 6 bases and the J gene end by 3 bases; junction bases not matched to a gene: 6. For the CDR3, the DNA is TGTGCCAGCAGCCAAGGGGGACAGGGTGGAAACACCATATATTTT. As protein: CASSQGGQGGNTIYF.

The chain joins TRBV29-1 to TRBJ2-3; 8 bases line up with TRBD2. The CDR3 is 14 amino acids. The junction had 7 bases not matched to a gene; V was cut back by 6 bases and J by 2 bases. Germline-derived CDR1 and CDR2 are SQVTM and ANQGSEA. CDR3 sequence reads: CSVSGGAITDTQYF. The CDR3 DNA follows: TGCAGCGTGTCGGGGGGGGCCATCACAGATACGCAGTATTTT.

The chain recombines TRBV5-4 with TRBJ2-5; the match to TRBD1 covers 9 bases. Trimming cost V 4 bases and J 5 bases; bases outside gene matches: 9. Per the germline V gene, CDR1 is SGHNT and CDR2 is YYREEE (reference sequence). The CDR3 totals 15 residues. The CDR3 sequence: CASSIGRQGVETQYF. In DNA form, the CDR3 reads TGTGCCAGCAGCATAGGCCGACAGGGGGTGGAGACCCAGTACTTC.

Written as DNA, the CDR3 is TGCAGTGCTAGTATGCAGGGGGATTGGACAGATACGCAGTATTTT. Translated: CSASMQGDWTDTQYF. The V gene is TRBV20-1, the J gene TRBJ2-3; 7 positions match TRBD1. This CDR3 has 15 residues. Germline assignment: CDR1 DFQATT and CDR2 SNEGSKA (reference sequence). The trim removed 3 bases at V and 3 bases at J, leaving 9 bases unmatched.

This sequence joins TRBV24-1 and TRBJ2-7; 9 bases agree with TRBD2. This CDR3 is 15 amino acids long. With V trimmed by 5 bases and J by 0 bases, 4 bases remained unmatched. From germline, CDR1 is KGHDR and CDR2 SFDVKD. This CDR3 is CATSGVSGSSYEQYF. The DNA of the CDR3 is TGTGCCACCAGTGGGGTTAGCGGGAGCTCCTACGAGCAGTACTTC.

Only one count was recorded for this clone. The V and J genes are TRBV7-9 and TRBJ1-2; 8 bases align to TRBD1. The CDR3 covers 19 residues. J gave up 4 bases and V 1 base, and 17 bases lay outside the gene matches. Per germline, CDR1 SEHNR and CDR2 FQNEAQ (reference sequence). CDR3 region: CASSLGIMRGQGGSYGYTF. DNA of the CDR3: TGTGCCAGCAGCTTAGGGATAATGCGAGGACAGGGCGGGAGCTATGGCTACACCTTC.

The CDR3 here is CASSFVAGGLDEQFF. DNA for the CDR3: TGTGCCAGCAGCTTTGTAGCGGGGGGGCTCGATGAGCAGTTCTTC. The chain uses TRBV7-6 and TRBJ2-1; the match to TRBD2 covers 11 bases. CDR3 size: 15 residues. Germline lookup yields CDR1 SGHVS and CDR2 FNYEAQ. J was trimmed by 8 bases and V by 3 bases; bases with no gene match: 6.

The rearrangement joins TRBV7-2 to TRBJ1-6; D gene uncertain. V lost 7 bases to trimming and J lost 10 bases, with 20 bases between them. CDR1 and CDR2 (germline): SGHTA, FQGNSA. The CDR3 consists of 15 residues. Here the CDR3 DNA reads TGTGCCAGCACCCCGGGGAGATTCGGCCGATCACCCCTCCACTTT. Its translation is CASTPGRFGRSPLHF.